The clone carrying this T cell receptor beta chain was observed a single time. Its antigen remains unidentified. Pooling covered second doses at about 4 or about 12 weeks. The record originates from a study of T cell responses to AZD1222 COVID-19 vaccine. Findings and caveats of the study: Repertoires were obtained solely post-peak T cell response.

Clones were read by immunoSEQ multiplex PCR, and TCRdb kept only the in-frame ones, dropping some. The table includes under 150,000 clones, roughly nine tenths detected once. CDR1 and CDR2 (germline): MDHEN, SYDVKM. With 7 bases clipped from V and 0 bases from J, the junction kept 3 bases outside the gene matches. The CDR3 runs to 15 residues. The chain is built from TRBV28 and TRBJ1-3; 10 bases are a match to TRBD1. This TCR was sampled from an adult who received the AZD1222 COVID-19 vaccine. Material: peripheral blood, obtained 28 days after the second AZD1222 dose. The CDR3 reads CASTGDRGSGNTIYF. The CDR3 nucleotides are TGTGCCAGCACCGGGGACAGGGGCTCTGGAAACACCATATATTTT.